The 12 T cell receptor beta chains listed next were all sequenced from one sample in a study of T cell changes during pregnancy in multiple sclerosis. Libraries were prepared by immunoSEQ multiplex PCR; TCRdb keeps only in-frame clonotypes and omits some of them. The sample carries roughly 36,000 clones, under 95% recorded once. Sequenced here: peripheral blood, sampled in the second trimester of pregnancy. The source of these receptors is a female donor in good health, enrolled as a control in a pregnancy study.

V is TRBV5-4 and J is TRBJ1-1; no firm D call. Trimming pared 6 bases from V and 0 bases from J, leaving 15 bases between. The CDR3 runs 15 residues. CDR1 is SGHNT, CDR2 YYREEE, per germline (reference sequence). The CDR3 is CASTTPEAMNTEAFF. CDR3 sequence (DNA): TGTGCCAGCACCACTCCGGAGGCCATGAACACTGAAGCTTTCTTT. The variable domain in full, completed from reference TRBV5-4 and TRBJ1-1, reads ETGVTQSPTHLIKTRGQQVTLRCSSQSGHNTVSWYQQALGQGPQFIFQYYREEENGRGNFPPRFSGLQFPNYSSELNVNALELDDSALYLCASTTPEAMNTEAFFGQGTRLTVV.

Notes on this clone: This sample includes further DNA sequences coding for the same CDR3. The chain has TRBV6-4 and TRBJ2-3, with 9 bases matching TRBD2. Trimming removed 4 bases from V and 1 base from J; junction bases left unmatched: 0. The length of the CDR3 is 14 residues. Germline values: CDR1 MRHNA, CDR2 SNTAGT. CDR3 DNA: TGTGCCAGCAGTGTAGCGGGGGGCACAGATACGCAGTATTTT. It translates to CASSVAGGTDTQYF.

This rearrangement joins TRBV6-1 to TRBJ1-4; the D is unclear. CDR3 length equals 15 residues. The germline V and J ends were trimmed by 1 base and 5 bases, with 11 bases remaining between them. Germline V gene data show CDR1 as MNHNS and CDR2 as SASEGT. In DNA, the CDR3 is TGTGCCAGCAGTGAAGTAGCCGTCCCAAATGAAAAACTGTTTTTT. The encoded protein is CASSEVAVPNEKLFF.

The CDR3 DNA reads as TGTGCCAGCACCGTAGGGGGCATAGATACGCAGTATTTT. As protein: CASTVGGIDTQYF. The chain employs TRBV5-4 and TRBJ2-3, with TRBD1 identical over 7 bases. The CDR3 length is 13 residues. CDR1 is SGHNT, CDR2 YYREEE, per germline (reference sequence). The V segment lost 6 bases and the J segment 5 bases; nucleotides outside the gene matches: 6. Using reference TRBV5-4 and TRBJ2-3 for the parts outside the CDR3, the full variable domain is ETGVTQSPTHLIKTRGQQVTLRCSSQSGHNTVSWYQQALGQGPQFIFQYYREEENGRGNFPPRFSGLQFPNYSSELNVNALELDDSALYLCASTVGGIDTQYFGPGTRLTVL.

The V and J genes are TRBV5-4 and TRBJ2-3, with 7 bases matching TRBD2. The ends lost 4 bases at V and 0 bases at J; junction bases unmatched: 8. The germline V gene encodes CDR1 SGHNT and CDR2 YYREEE (reference sequence). CDR3 length equals 16 residues. CDR3 amino acids: CASSISGRYSTDTQYF. The CDR3 DNA reads as TGTGCCAGCAGCATTAGCGGGCGATATAGCACAGATACGCAGTATTTT.

The chain uses TRBV11-2 and TRBJ2-3; 8 nucleotides match TRBD1. The length of the CDR3 is 16 residues. The junction had 8 bases not matched to a gene; V was cut back by 1 base and J by 5 bases. CDR1 is SGHAT, CDR2 FQNNGV, per germline. CDR3: CASSLGPTGVEDTQYF. CDR3 nucleotides: TGTGCCAGCAGCTTAGGGCCGACAGGGGTGGAAGATACGCAGTATTTT. Looking up the rest from reference TRBV11-2 and TRBJ2-3 gives the full variable domain: EAGVAQSPRYKIIEKRQSVAFWCNPISGHATLYWYQQILGQGPKLLIQFQNNGVVDDSQLPKDRFSAERLKGVDSTLKIQPAKLEDSAVYLCASSLGPTGVEDTQYFGPGTRLTVL.

This chain connects TRBV27 to TRBJ2-7, with D possibly matching TRBD2 (7 bases). V lost 1 base and J lost 5, with 12 bases in between. The length of the CDR3 is 14 residues. Germline lookup yields CDR1 MNHEY and CDR2 SMNVEV (reference sequence). The CDR3 loop is CASSLLGGDNEQYF. CDR3 in DNA: TGTGCCAGCAGTTTATTGGGAGGGGACAACGAGCAGTACTTC.

This clone was seen once. This rearrangement joins TRBV18 to TRBJ2-5; possible D gene TRBD2, 6 bases. V lost 0 bases and J 2 bases, leaving 10 bases between the germline ends. Germline V gene lookup returns CDR1 KGHSH and CDR2 LQKENI. This CDR3 is 15 amino acids long. In DNA, the CDR3 is TGTGCCAGCTCACCACCTGGGGGGAGACAAGAGACCCAGTACTTC. It specifies CASSPPGGRQETQYF.

This CDR3 reads CASIKESYEQYF. In DNA form, the CDR3 reads TGTGCCAGCATAAAGGAGTCCTACGAGCAGTACTTC. The rearrangement links TRBV2 to TRBJ2-7; no reliable D call. The CDR3 contains 12 residues. Between the trimmed V and J ends, which lost 7 bases and 1 base, there was a span of 8 bases. Germline CDR1 SNHLY, CDR2 FYNNEI. The full variable domain, with the rest looked up from reference TRBV2 and TRBJ2-7, is EPEVTQTPSHQVTQMGQEVILRCVPISNHLYFYWYRQILGQKVEFLVSFYNNEISEKSEIFDDQFSVERPDGSNFTLKIRSTKLEDSAMYFCASIKESYEQYFGPGTRLTVT.

The chain carries TRBV7-2 and TRBJ2-7; D call uncertain. Trimming left V 1 base short and J 2 bases short, with 6 bases between. This CDR3 spans 13 amino acids. CDR1 is SGHTA and CDR2 is FQGNSA in the germline V gene. The DNA of the CDR3 is TGTGCCAGCAGCTTAGACAGCCCCTACGAGCAGTACTTC. It is translated as CASSLDSPYEQYF.

This chain joins TRBV5-4 and TRBJ1-1, with TRBD1 identical over 7 bases. With 2 bases clipped from V and 5 bases from J, the junction kept 6 bases outside the gene matches. Germline lookup yields CDR1 SGHNT and CDR2 YYREEE (reference sequence). CDR3 length: 14 amino acids. The CDR3 sequence: CASSLRGPGTEAFF. The CDR3 DNA follows: TGTGCCAGCAGCTTAAGGGGGCCGGGAACTGAAGCTTTCTTT.

The gene calls are TRBV6-4 and TRBJ1-1; the match to TRBD1 covers 10 bases. Germline CDR1 MRHNA, CDR2 SNTAGT. CDR3 length: 14 residues. The V gene end was trimmed by 5 bases and the J gene end by 2 bases; junction bases not matched to a gene: 2. The DNA for the CDR3 is TGTGCCAGCAGTACGACAGGGGGCAACACTGAAGCTTTCTTT. It specifies CASSTTGGNTEAFF.